This T cell receptor (beta chain) was recovered during a study of blood T cell repertoires in COVID-19. Original processing notes: How many nucleated cells were present was estimated from reference gene primer amplification. This table comes from immunoSEQ multiplex PCR, and its TCRdb copy is limited to in-frame clones, with some not included. The V and J calls and clone size come from that table; D and trimming were worked out from the DNA. In the table there are a few hundred thousand clones, 80% to 85% of which are singletons. Germline CDR1 SQVTM, CDR2 ANQGSEA. Trimming took 6 bases from V and 2 from J; bases not matched to a gene: 5. The CDR3 runs to 13 residues.

The receptor comes from a woman aged 80 or older with COVID-19, enrolled during active disease. The sequencing input was peripheral blood. The gene calls are TRBV29-1 and TRBJ1-1; 8 bases are shared with TRBD1. The CDR3 DNA follows: TGCAGCGTAACCTCAGGGGGCAACACTGAAGCTTTCTTT. It encodes CSVTSGGNTEAFF.